This TCR beta chain was documented in a study of beta chain features in type 1 diabetes. Findings and limits, study-wide: Equally in patients and controls, shorter templates might have been favored by PCR.

The CDR3 runs 15 residues. V lost 1 base and J 2 bases, leaving 11 bases between the germline ends. The V gene's germline CDR1 is MDHEN and CDR2 SYDVKM. Details on this clone: Its antigen is as yet unknown.

Every bit of the isolated RNA underwent reverse transcription, so sequencing read expressed TCRB transcripts. The protocol was immunoSEQ multiplex PCR, while the TCRdb copy is restricted to in-frame clones and leaves out a portion. Here the sample spans about 140,000 clones, over 9.5% being singletons. The clonotype originates from a man aged 18 to 29 in good health. Input material: naive CD4+ T cells from blood. This chain connects TRBV28 to TRBJ2-5; maybe TRBD1 (6 bases). The DNA for the CDR3 is TGTGCCAGCAGTTTATTTGGGCAGGGGCAAGAGACCCAGTACTTC. Protein: CASSLFGQGQETQYF.